This T cell receptor beta chain emerged from a study of shared clonotypes between healthy human individuals. Comment on this clone: A far larger clone is one base from this, pointing to a likely read error.

The CDR3 sequence is 12 residues long. Germline lookup yields CDR1 MNHNS and CDR2 SASEGT. Researchers divided each subset's genomic DNA evenly across several immunoSEQ plates. PCR replicates performed on unsorted PBMC used roughly 300 ng DNA, 30,000 or so T cell genomes. Here immunoSEQ multiplex PCR was the method, and the copy in TCRdb shows in-frame clones only, minus some. The table shows 470,000 or so clones, with more than 75% occurring only once. Recent acute infections and vaccinations were absent in the healthy HIV-negative adult donors. The chain has TRBV6-1 and TRBJ2-5; 9 nucleotides line up with TRBD1. The J call is in doubt because the DNA end fits TRBJ2-7 better. The TCR originated in a woman between 40 and 55 years old in good health. Some clones in this sample may be carry-over from other donors' samples. Sequencing was performed on PBMCs. Written as DNA, the CDR3 is TGTGCCGGCGGGACAGGGACCTACGAGCAGTACTTC. As protein: CAGGTGTYEQYF.